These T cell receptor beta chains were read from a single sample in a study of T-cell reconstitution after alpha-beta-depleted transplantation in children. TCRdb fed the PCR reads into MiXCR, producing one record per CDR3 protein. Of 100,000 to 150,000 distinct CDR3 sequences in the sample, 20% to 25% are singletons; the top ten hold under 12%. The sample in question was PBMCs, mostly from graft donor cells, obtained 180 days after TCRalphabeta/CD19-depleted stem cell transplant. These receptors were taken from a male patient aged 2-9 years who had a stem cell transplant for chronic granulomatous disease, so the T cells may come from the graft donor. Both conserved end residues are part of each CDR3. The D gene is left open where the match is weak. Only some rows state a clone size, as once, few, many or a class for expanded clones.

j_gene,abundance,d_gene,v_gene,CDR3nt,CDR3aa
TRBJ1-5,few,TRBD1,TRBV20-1,TGCAGTGCTAGGGACAGGTTTAACAATCAGCCCCAGCATTTT,CSARDRFNNQPQHF
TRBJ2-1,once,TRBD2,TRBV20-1,TGCAGTGCTAGGGGGACTAGCGGTCGTAGTGAGCAGTTCTTC,CSARGTSGRSEQFF
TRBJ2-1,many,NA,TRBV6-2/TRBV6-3,TGTGCCAGCAGAAGACAGGGAGGAAATGAGCAGTTCTTC,CASRRQGGNEQFF
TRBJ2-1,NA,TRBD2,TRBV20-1,TGCAGTGCTATAATCTGGCGGGGGGACAATGAGCAGTTCTTC,CSAIIWRGDNEQFF
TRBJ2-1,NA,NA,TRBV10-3,TGTGCCATCAGTGAATGGGGGGGGCTGGACAATGAGCAGTTCTTC,CAISEWGGLDNEQFF
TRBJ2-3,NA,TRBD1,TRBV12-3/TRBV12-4,TGTGCCAGCAGTCACCTGAGACAGGGCCCAGATACGCAGTATTTT,CASSHLRQGPDTQYF
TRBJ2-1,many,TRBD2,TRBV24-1,TGTGCCACCAGTGAACGAGGGGCTAGCGGGGGCAATGAGCAGTTCTTC,CATSERGASGGNEQFF
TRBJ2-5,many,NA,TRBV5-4,TGTGCCAGCAGACGGGAGCTTCAAGAGACCCAGTACTTC,CASRRELQETQYF
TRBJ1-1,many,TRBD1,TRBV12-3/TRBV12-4,TGTGCCAGCTCACCGGGACAGGGAAACACTGAAGCTTTCTTT,CASSPGQGNTEAFF
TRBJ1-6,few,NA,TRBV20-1,TGCAGTGCTAGAGATTTCGGGAAGGGTAATTCACCCCTCCACTTT,CSARDFGKGNSPLHF
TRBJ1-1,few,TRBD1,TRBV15,TGTGCCTCCGGACAGGGACGGATGAACACTGAAGCTTTCTTT,CASGQGRMNTEAFF
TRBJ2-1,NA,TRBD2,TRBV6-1,TGTGCCAGCAGTGAATGTCCAGCGGGAGGGCTAATGGTCAGGAATGACCAGTTCTTC,CASSECPAGGLMVRNDQFF
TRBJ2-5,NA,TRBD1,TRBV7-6,TGTGCCAGCAGTGGACAGGTACAAGAGACCCAGTACTTC,CASSGQVQETQYF
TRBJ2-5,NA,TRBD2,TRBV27,TGTGCCAGCAGCGCGAGGGCGGGACTAGCGGGACTAGAGACCCAGTACTTC,CASSARAGLAGLETQYF
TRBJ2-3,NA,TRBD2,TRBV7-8,TGTGCCAGCAGCCTTGGGGGGGAGGGATTCACAGATACGCAGTATTTT,CASSLGGEGFTDTQYF
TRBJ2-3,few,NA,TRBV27,TGTGCCAGCAGCCCCAACTTTGATACGCAGTATTTT,CASSPNFDTQYF
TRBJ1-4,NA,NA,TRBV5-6,TGTGCCATCGGCCGCAAGCTGGGGGGCGAAAAACTGTTTTTT,CAIGRKLGGEKLFF
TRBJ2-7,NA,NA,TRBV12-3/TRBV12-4,TGTGCCAGCCGCCGGACCGTATCAGAGCAGTACTTC,CASRRTVSEQYF
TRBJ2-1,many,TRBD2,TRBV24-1,TGTGCCACCAGTGACCCTAGCGGGAGCTCCTACAATGAGCAGTTCTTC,CATSDPSGSSYNEQFF
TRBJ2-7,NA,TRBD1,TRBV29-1,TGCAGCGTCCGACTAGGGACAGGCTACGAGCAGTACTTC,CSVRLGTGYEQYF
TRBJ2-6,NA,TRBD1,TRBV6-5,TGTGCCAGCAGTTACTACGGGACAGGGAGAGGGGCCAACGTCCTGACTTTC,CASSYYGTGRGANVLTF
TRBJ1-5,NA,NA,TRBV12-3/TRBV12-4,TGTGCCAGCAGTTTCGTAGGGAGCAATCAGCCCCAGCATTTT,CASSFVGSNQPQHF
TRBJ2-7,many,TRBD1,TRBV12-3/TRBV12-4,TGTGCCAGCAGTTTTTCGGGACAGGGGACCTACGAGCAGTACTTC,CASSFSGQGTYEQYF
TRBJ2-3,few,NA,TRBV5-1,TGCGCCAGCAGCACCGGGCACGGATTAGATACGCAGTATTTT,CASSTGHGLDTQYF
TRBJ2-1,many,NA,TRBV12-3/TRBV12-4,TGTGCCAGCCGTCGAAGCTCCTACAATGAGCAGTTCTTC,CASRRSSYNEQFF
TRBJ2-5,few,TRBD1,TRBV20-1,TGCAGTGCCAGGGACAGGGGGAAGAAAGAGACCCAGTACTTC,CSARDRGKKETQYF
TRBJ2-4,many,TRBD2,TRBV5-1,TGCGCCAGCAGCCTGACTAGCGGGAGTAGGGACATTCAGTACTTC,CASSLTSGSRDIQYF
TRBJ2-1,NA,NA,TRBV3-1,TGTGCCAGCAGCCAAGGGTCGGCGGCAGGGGAGTTCTTC,CASSQGSAAGEFF
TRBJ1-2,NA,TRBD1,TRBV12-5,TGTGCTAGTGGTTTGGCCCCCGGGACAGTCTATGGCTACACCTTC,CASGLAPGTVYGYTF
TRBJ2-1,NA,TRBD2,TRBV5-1,TGCGCCAGCAGCCTAGGGACTAGCGTAAATGAGCAGTTCTTC,CASSLGTSVNEQFF
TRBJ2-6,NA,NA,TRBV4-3,TGCGCCAGCAGCAGGACTAATCTGGCAGGGGCCAACGTCCTGACTTTC,CASSRTNLAGANVLTF
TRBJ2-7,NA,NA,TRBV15,TGTGCCACCAGCAGAGATTGGGCCTTCGAGCAGTACTTC,CATSRDWAFEQYF